These 10 T cell receptor beta chains came from one sample sequenced in a study of blood T cell repertoires in COVID-19. The table came from immunoSEQ multiplex PCR; TCRdb's copy has only in-frame clones and leaves some out. The repertoire holds over 200,000 clones, with around 80% as singletons. The sequencing sample was made of peripheral blood. These receptors were collected from a woman between 25 and 40 years old with COVID-19, enrolled during active disease.

The CDR3: CASSWVDRGPLTF. DNA for the CDR3: TGTGCCAGCAGTTGGGTGGACAGGGGGCCCCTCACCTTC. This chain joins TRBV6-6 and TRBJ1-2, with TRBD1 matching 11 bases. Germline V gene sequence: CDR1 MNHNY, CDR2 SVGAGI (reference sequence). The CDR3 runs 13 residues. After removal of 4 bases from V and 13 bases from J, the junction contained 8 bases not matched to a gene.

V and J are TRBV29-1 and TRBJ2-1, with TRBD2 identical over 7 bases. The CDR3 is made up of 17 amino acids. Looked up from germline, CDR1 is SQVTM and CDR2 is ANQGSEA. The V and J ends lost 0 bases and 1 base, in that order; junction bases with no gene match: 9. This chain's CDR3 is CSVEDLSLAASYNEQFF. CDR3 nucleotide sequence: TGCAGCGTTGAAGATCTCTCCCTAGCGGCTTCCTACAATGAGCAGTTCTTC.

The rearrangement uses TRBV28 and TRBJ2-5; D unresolved. V lost 5 bases and J lost 4, with 14 bases in between. The CDR3 has 14 amino acids. In germline, CDR1 is MDHEN, CDR2 SYDVKM. The CDR3 bases are TGTGCCAGCAGTCCCGGTCCCCGCCCAGAGACCCAGTACTTC. It codes for CASSPGPRPETQYF.

This clone was seen only a few times. V usage is TRBV30 and J usage is TRBJ1-5, with D perhaps TRBD1 (5 bases). The CDR3 sequence is 13 residues long. Trimming removed 3 bases at V and 4 bases at J, with 10 bases between. Germline assignment: CDR1 GTSNPN and CDR2 SVGIG (reference sequence). CDR3 in DNA: TGTGCCTGGAGAAGGGGCAGGAATCAGCCCCAGCATTTT. Translation gives CAWRRGRNQPQHF.

Turning to this clone: The germline gene is not matched at one end of the junction; a read error may be the cause. V gene TRBV5-1 combines with J gene TRBJ2-1; 13 bases fit TRBD2. CDR1 and CDR2 (germline): SGHRS, YFSETQ. The CDR3 sequence is 17 residues long. The CDR3 protein is CASTLTSGRSGVGEQFF. DNA of the CDR3: TGCGCCAGCACCTTGACTAGCGGGAGGTCGGGGGTCGGTGAGCAGTTCTTC.

The V call is TRBV7-3, the J call TRBJ2-3, with 7 bases matching TRBD1. Unmatched junction bases numbered 3, after V lost 4 bases and J lost 2 bases. CDR1 is SGHTA, CDR2 FQGTGA, per germline. CDR3 length: 14 residues. The CDR3 is CASSSGQPTDTQYF. CDR3 bases: TGTGCCAGCAGCTCGGGACAGCCCACAGATACGCAGTATTTT.

The V call is TRBV7-2, the J call TRBJ2-6; a possible D gene is TRBD1 (6 bases). The V end was cut by 2 bases, the J end by 0 bases, with 14 bases between. The CDR3 contains 18 residues. Germline CDR1 and CDR2: SGHTA and FQGNSA. CDR3 loop: CASSLRAQGNSGANVLTF. The CDR3 DNA follows: TGTGCCAGCAGCTTAAGGGCGCAGGGGAACTCTGGGGCCAACGTCCTGACTTTC. Together with reference TRBV7-2 and TRBJ2-6, the CDR3 gives the full variable domain: GAGVSQSPSNKVTEKGKDVELRCDPISGHTALYWYRQSLGQGLEFLIYFQGNSAPDKSGLPSDRFSAERTGGSVSTLTIQRTQQEDSAVYLCASSLRAQGNSGANVLTFGAGSRLTVL.

This chain uses TRBV12-5 with TRBJ2-6; TRBD1 is a possible D gene (5 bases). CDR3 size: 14 residues. The germline gives CDR1 LGHNT, CDR2 FRNRAP. The V and J ends lost 10 bases and 0 bases respectively, with 10 bases between them. The CDR3: CAIDRSSGANVLTF. CDR3 DNA: TGTGCTATCGACAGATCCTCTGGGGCCAACGTCCTGACTTTC.

The J gene is TRBJ2-6, the V gene TRBV29-1; 13 nucleotides align to TRBD2. Unmatched junction bases numbered 9, after V lost 4 bases and J lost 3 bases. CDR1 SQVTM and CDR2 ANQGSEA come from the germline V gene. This CDR3 is 18 amino acids long. CDR3 region: CSVVSTSGGAHGANVLTF. In DNA form, the CDR3 reads TGCAGCGTTGTGAGTACTAGCGGGGGGGCCCATGGGGCCAACGTCCTGACTTTC.

This sequence joins TRBV10-2 and TRBJ1-2; maybe TRBD1 (5 bases). V lost 10 bases and J lost 4, with 10 bases in between. Germline CDR1 is WSHSY and CDR2 is SAAADI. The CDR3 has 11 amino acids. The CDR3 loop is CATTGVYGYTF. The CDR3 DNA reads TGCGCCACCACAGGAGTCTATGGCTACACCTTC.